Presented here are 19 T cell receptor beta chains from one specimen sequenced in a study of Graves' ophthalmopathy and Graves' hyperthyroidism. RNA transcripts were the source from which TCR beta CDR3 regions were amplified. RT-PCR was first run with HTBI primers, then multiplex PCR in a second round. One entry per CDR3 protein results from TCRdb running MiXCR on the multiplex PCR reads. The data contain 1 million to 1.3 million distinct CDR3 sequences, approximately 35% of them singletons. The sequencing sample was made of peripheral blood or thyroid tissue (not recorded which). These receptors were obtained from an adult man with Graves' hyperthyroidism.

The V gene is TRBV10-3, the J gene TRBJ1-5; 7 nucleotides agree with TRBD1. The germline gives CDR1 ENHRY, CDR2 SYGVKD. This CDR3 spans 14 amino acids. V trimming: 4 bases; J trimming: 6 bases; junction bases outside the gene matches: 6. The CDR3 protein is CAISVGQDGQPQHF. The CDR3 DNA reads TGTGCCATCAGTGTAGGACAGGATGGTCAGCCCCAGCATTTT.

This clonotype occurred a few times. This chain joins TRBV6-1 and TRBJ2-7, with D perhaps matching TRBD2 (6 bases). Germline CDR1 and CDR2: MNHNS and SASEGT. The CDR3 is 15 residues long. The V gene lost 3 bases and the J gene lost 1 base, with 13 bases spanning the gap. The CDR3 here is CASSEEGRESYEQYF. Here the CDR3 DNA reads TGTGCCAGCAGTGAGGAGGGACGGGAATCCTACGAGCAGTACTTC.

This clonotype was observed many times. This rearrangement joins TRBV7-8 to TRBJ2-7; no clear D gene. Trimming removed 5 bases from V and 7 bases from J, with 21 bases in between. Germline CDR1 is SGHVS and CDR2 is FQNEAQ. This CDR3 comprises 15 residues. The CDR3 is CASSPTPLIGLEQYF. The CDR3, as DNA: TGTGCCAGCAGCCCAACCCCACTGATCGGTCTGGAGCAGTACTTC.

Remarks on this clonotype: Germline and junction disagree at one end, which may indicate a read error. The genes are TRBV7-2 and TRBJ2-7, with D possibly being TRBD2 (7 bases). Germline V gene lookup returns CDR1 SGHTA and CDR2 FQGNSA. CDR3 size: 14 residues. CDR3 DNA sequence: TGCGCCAGCAGCCCTAGGGGGGGTTACCACGAGCAGTACTTC. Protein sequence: CASSPRGGYHEQYF.

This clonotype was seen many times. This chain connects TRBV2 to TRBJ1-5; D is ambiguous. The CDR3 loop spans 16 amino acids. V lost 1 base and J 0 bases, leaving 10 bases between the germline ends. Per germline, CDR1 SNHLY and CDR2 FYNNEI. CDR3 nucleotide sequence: TGTGCCAGCAGTGAAGAGGGAGGTTATAGCAATCAGCCCCAGCATTTT. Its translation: CASSEEGGYSNQPQHF.

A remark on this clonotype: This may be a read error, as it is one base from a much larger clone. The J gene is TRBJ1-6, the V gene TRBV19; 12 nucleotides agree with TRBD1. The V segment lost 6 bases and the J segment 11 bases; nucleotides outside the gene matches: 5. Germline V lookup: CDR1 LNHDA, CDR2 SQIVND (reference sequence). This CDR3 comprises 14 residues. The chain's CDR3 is CASRTGTGGAPLHF. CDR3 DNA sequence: TGTGCCAGTAGAACCGGGACAGGGGGCGCACCCCTCCACTTT.

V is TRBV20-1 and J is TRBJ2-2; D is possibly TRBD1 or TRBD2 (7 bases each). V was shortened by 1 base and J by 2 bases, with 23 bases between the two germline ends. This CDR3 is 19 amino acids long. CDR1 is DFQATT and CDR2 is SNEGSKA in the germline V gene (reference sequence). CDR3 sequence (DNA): TGCAGTGCTAGAGGACAGGGAGGGCGCTCGCGCTCCAACACCGGGGAGCTGTTTTTT. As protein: CSARGQGGRSRSNTGELFF.

CDR3: CAISESDRGKKIYGYTF. CDR3 DNA: TGTGCCATCAGTGAGTCCGACAGGGGGAAGAAGATATATGGCTACACCTTC. The chain employs TRBV10-3 and TRBJ1-2; 9 bases map to TRBD1. The CDR3 has 17 amino acids. The ends lost 0 bases at V and 5 bases at J; junction bases unmatched: 10. Germline V lookup: CDR1 ENHRY, CDR2 SYGVKD.

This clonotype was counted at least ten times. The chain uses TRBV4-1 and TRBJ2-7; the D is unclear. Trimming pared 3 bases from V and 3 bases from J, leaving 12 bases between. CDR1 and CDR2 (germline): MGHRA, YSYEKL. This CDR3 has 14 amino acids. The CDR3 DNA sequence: TGCGCCAGCAGCCACCGTGCTTTGGTCTACGAGCAGTACTTC. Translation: CASSHRALVYEQYF.

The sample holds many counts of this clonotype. The CDR3: CASSLVGVGDTEAFF. Here the CDR3 DNA reads TGCGCCAGCAGCTTGGTCGGGGTGGGCGACACTGAAGCTTTCTTT. V is TRBV5-1 and J is TRBJ1-1; D is ambiguous. This CDR3 spans 15 amino acids. Germline lookup yields CDR1 SGHRS and CDR2 YFSETQ. The V end lost 0 bases, the J end lost 3 bases, and 12 bases lay between the germline ends.

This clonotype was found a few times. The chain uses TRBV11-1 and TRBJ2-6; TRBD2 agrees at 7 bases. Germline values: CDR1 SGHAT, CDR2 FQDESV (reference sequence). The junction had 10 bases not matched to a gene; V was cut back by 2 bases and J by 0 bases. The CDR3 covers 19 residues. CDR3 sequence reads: CASSLKVRSGNSGANVLTF. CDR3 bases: TGTGCCAGCAGCTTAAAGGTTCGCAGCGGGAACTCTGGGGCCAACGTCCTGACTTTC.

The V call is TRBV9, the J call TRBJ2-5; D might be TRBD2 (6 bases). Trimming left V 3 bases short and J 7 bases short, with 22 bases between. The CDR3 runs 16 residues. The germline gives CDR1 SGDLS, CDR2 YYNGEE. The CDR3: CASSGDGAAGMWTQYF. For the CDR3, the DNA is TGTGCCAGCAGCGGGGACGGGGCGGCGGGAATGTGGACCCAGTACTTC. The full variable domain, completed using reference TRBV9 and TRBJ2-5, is DSGVTQTPKHLITATGQRVTLRCSPRSGDLSVYWYQQSLDQGLQFLIQYYNGEERAKGNILERFSAQQFPDLHSELNLSSLELGDSALYFCASSGDGAAGMWTQYFGPGTRLLVL.

The CDR3 DNA is TGCAGCGTTGATATAGTGCGGGATACGCAGTATTTT. Its protein is CSVDIVRDTQYF. The chain combines TRBV29-1 with TRBJ2-3, with D hard to call. V lost 3 bases, J lost 6 bases, and 10 bases lay in between. CDR3 length: 12 amino acids. Germline V gene lookup returns CDR1 SQVTM and CDR2 ANQGSEA.

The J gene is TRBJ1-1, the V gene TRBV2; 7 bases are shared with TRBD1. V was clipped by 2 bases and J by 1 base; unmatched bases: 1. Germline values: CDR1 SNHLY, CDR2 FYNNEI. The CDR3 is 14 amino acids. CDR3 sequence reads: CASSERDRNTEAFF. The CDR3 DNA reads TGTGCCAGCAGTGAACGGGACAGGAACACTGAAGCTTTCTTT.

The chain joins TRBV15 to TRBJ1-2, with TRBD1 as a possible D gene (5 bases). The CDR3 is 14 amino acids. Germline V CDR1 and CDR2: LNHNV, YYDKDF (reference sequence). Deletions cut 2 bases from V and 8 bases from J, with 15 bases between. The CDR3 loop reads CATSRSRDLGGYTF. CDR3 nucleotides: TGTGCCACCAGCAGATCCCGGGACCTAGGCGGCTACACCTTC.

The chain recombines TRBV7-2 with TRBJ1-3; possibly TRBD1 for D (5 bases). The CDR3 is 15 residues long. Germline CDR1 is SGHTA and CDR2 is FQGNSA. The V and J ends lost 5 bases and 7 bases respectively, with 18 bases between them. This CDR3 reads CASSPGGARRNTIYF. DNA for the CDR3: TGTGCCAGCAGCCCAGGTGGGGCGCGAAGGAACACCATATATTTT.

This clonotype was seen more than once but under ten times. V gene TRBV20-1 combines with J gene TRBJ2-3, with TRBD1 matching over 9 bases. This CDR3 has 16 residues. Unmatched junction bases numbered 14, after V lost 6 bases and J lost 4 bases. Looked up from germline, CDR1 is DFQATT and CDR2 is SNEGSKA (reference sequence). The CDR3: CSAPAGQGHLPDTQYF. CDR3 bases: TGCAGTGCCCCGGCGGGACAGGGACACCTCCCAGATACGCAGTATTTT.

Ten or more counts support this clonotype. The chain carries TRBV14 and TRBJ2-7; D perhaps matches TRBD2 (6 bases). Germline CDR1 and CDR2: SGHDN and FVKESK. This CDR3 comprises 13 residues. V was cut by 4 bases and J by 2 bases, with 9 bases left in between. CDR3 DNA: TGTGCCAGCAGCCCGGGACTCCCCTACGAGCAGTACTTC. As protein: CASSPGLPYEQYF.

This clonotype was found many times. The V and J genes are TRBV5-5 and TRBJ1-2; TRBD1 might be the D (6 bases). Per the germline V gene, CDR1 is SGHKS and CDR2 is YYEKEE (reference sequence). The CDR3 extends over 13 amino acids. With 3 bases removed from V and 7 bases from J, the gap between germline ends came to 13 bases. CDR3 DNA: TGTGCCAGCAGCTCCCGGACAGAGGGTGGCTACACCTTC. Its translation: CASSSRTEGGYTF.